This is a list of T cell receptor beta chains from one sample in a study of OX40 agonist ivuxolimab in advanced cancers. Some clones are missing from TCRdb's copy, which holds only in-frame ones; the method was immunoSEQ multiplex PCR. The table lists roughly 59,000 clones, about 91% of them singletons, with 13% in the top ten. This specimen consisted of CD4+ or CD8+ T cells sorted from blood, obtained in a trial of the OX40 agonist ivuxolimab. These receptors were obtained from an adult with an advanced solid tumor such as melanoma, head and neck, liver or kidney cancer. Each CDR3 is given with its conserved first and last residue. The D gene is left open where the match is weak. Expanded clones are given a class, and other clones once, few, many or no size at all.

>-|TRBV29-1|-|TRBJ2-7
CSVEGGPFYEQYF
TGCAGCGTCGAAGGGGGGCCTTTCTACGAGCAGTACTTC
>-|TRBV27|TRBD1|TRBJ2-6
CASTTSGTGPSGANVLTF
TGTGCCAGCACCACCTCCGGGACAGGACCCTCTGGGGCCAACGTCCTGACTTTC
>-|TRBV19|-|TRBJ2-2
CASSIVWTGELFF
TGTGCCAGTAGTATAGTTTGGACCGGGGAGCTGTTTTTT
>-|TRBV2|-|TRBJ2-1
CASSGRGALKIEQFF
TGTGCCAGCAGTGGTAGGGGGGCCTTAAAGATTGAGCAGTTCTTC
>-|TRBV4-1|TRBD2|TRBJ2-1
CASSPWDSGGNEQFF
TGCGCCAGCAGCCCATGGGATTCGGGGGGCAATGAGCAGTTCTTC
>-|TRBV5-6|TRBD1|TRBJ2-6
CASSPGQGLGSGANVLTF
TGTGCCAGCAGCCCCGGACAGGGGCTGGGGTCTGGGGCCAACGTCCTGACTTTC
>-|TRBV2|-|TRBJ1-6
CASSDEDVLYNSPLHF
TGTGCCAGCAGTGATGAGGACGTCCTCTATAATTCACCCCTCCACTTT
>-|TRBV7-8|TRBD1|TRBJ2-1
CASSAGPGGQQFF
TGTGCCAGCAGCGCCGGACCAGGGGGCCAGCAGTTCTTC
>-|TRBV4-1|-|TRBJ1-2
CASSPQTVRYGYTF
TGCGCCAGCAGCCCCCAGACAGTACGATATGGCTACACCTTC
>-|TRBV29-1|TRBD2|TRBJ2-7
CSVRAGDSYEQYF
TGCAGCGTCCGGGCGGGAGACTCCTACGAGCAGTACTTC
>-|TRBV12-1|-|TRBJ2-7
CASSFAEGTSGPYEQYF
-
>-|TRBV30|TRBD2|TRBJ2-1
CAWNYGGGPSEQFF
TGTGCCTGGAATTACGGGGGAGGGCCAAGTGAGCAGTTCTTC
>-|TRBV7-9|-|TRBJ2-7
CASSPSSATEQYF
TGTGCCAGCAGCCCCAGTTCGGCTACCGAGCAGTACTTC
>-|TRBV4-2|TRBD2|TRBJ2-3
CASSQGLASDTQYF
TGTGCCAGCAGCCAAGGACTAGCGTCGGATACGCAGTATTTT
>-|TRBV10-3|-|TRBJ1-1
CAISAQGNTEAFF
TGTGCCATCAGCGCTCAGGGTAACACTGAAGCTTTCTTT
>-|TRBV7-9|-|TRBJ1-1
CASSLAGQGGEAFF
TGTGCCAGCAGCTTAGCCGGTCAGGGAGGCGAAGCTTTCTTT
>-|TRBV6-6|-|TRBJ1-3
CASSYGGGGHTIYF
TGTGCCAGCAGTTACGGAGGGGGGGGTCACACCATATATTTT
>-|TRBV4-1|TRBD2|TRBJ2-1
CASSREGLAEFYNEQFF
TGCGCCAGCAGCCGAGAAGGACTAGCGGAGTTCTACAATGAGCAGTTCTTC
>-|TRBV19|-|TRBJ1-1
CASSTRGNTEAFF
TGTGCCAGTAGTACGCGCGGTAACACTGAAGCTTTCTTT
>-|TRBV7-2|-|TRBJ2-1
CASSFGLYEQFF
TGTGCCAGCAGCTTTGGACTTTATGAGCAGTTCTTC
>-|TRBV4-1|-|TRBJ2-6
CASSQVRLSGANVLTF
TGCGCCAGCAGCCAAGTAAGGCTCTCTGGGGCCAACGTCCTGACTTTC
>-|TRBV9|-|TRBJ2-7
CASSVRDDFGYEQYF
TGTGCCAGCAGCGTACGGGACGATTTCGGCTACGAGCAGTACTTC
>-|TRBV6-5|-|TRBJ2-1
CATRTSHYNEQFF
TGTGCCACTAGGACATCACACTACAATGAGCAGTTCTTC
>-|TRBV4-1|-|TRBJ2-7
CASSQVLSPPAGYEQYF
TGCGCCAGCAGCCAAGTCCTAAGCCCCCCGGCAGGATACGAGCAGTACTTC
>once|TRBV7-6|-|TRBJ2-5
CASSFSRGRQETQYF
TGTGCCAGCAGCTTTTCACGGGGCCGGCAAGAGACCCAGTACTTC
>-|TRBV5-6|TRBD1|TRBJ1-4
CASSHQGDINEKLFF
TGTGCCAGCAGCCACCAGGGGGATATCAATGAAAAACTGTTTTTT
>-|TRBV29-1|-|TRBJ2-5
CSVEDLEPQETQYF
TGCAGCGTTGAAGACTTAGAACCCCAAGAGACCCAGTACTTC
>-|TRBV27|TRBD1|TRBJ1-5
CASSGDRAGNQPQHF
TGTGCCAGCAGTGGAGACAGGGCGGGTAATCAGCCCCAGCATTTT
>-|TRBV14|TRBD1|TRBJ1-1
CASTHRGGTEAFF
TGTGCCAGCACCCACAGGGGGGGCACTGAAGCTTTCTTT
>-|TRBV13|-|TRBJ1-1
CASSLGAPGTEAFF
TGTGCCAGCAGCTTAGGTGCGCCGGGCACTGAAGCTTTCTTT
>-|TRBV4-3|-|TRBJ1-5
CASSQDRGGWNQPQHF
TGCGCCAGCAGCCAAGATCGGGGGGGCTGGAATCAGCCCCAGCATTTT
>-|TRBV6-1|-|TRBJ2-7
CASRPSTGLTYEQYF
TGTGCCAGCAGACCTTCGACAGGACTCACCTACGAGCAGTACTTC
>-|TRBV10-3|TRBD1|TRBJ2-3
CAISESGQGYFSSRTDTQYF
TGTGCCATCAGTGAGTCGGGACAGGGTTATTTCTCGAGTAGGACAGATACGCAGTATTTT
>-|TRBV11-3|TRBD2|TRBJ2-1
CASSEGTSGRRNEQFF
TGTGCCAGCAGCGAGGGGACTAGCGGGAGGAGGAATGAGCAGTTCTTC
>-|TRBV5-1|-|TRBJ1-1
CASSLMVGEAFF
TGCGCCAGCAGCTTGATGGTCGGTGAAGCTTTCTTT